This T cell receptor beta chain was captured in a study of radiotherapy plus CTLA-4 blockade in lung cancer. General observations from the study: Radiotherapy with ipilimumab was followed by blood expansion of tumor-derived clones. Early blood T cell clone dynamics, with interferon-beta, were reported to best predict response.

TCRdb's table, derived via immunoSEQ multiplex PCR, lists solely in-frame clones and lacks some. Here the sample spans about 83,000 clones, 78% being singletons. This clone was seen just once. Its specificity is not known. Within the sample, other DNA sequences also encode this same CDR3. Germline CDR1 is SQVTM and CDR2 is ANQGSEA. Trimming at V came to 6 bases and at J to 5 bases, leaving 8 bases not matched to a gene. The CDR3 sequence is 13 residues long. This receptor was obtained from a human donor with non-small cell lung cancer who had a partial response to radiotherapy plus ipilimumab. Some clones in this sample may be carry-over from other donors' samples. The chain joins TRBV29-1 to TRBJ1-1; 8 bases are a match to TRBD1. Sequences were derived from peripheral blood, sampled from a patient treated with radiotherapy plus ipilimumab. CDR3 in amino acids: CSVGQGGVTEAFF. CDR3 DNA: TGCAGCGTCGGACAGGGAGGGGTAACTGAAGCTTTCTTT.